This is a list of T cell receptor beta chains from one sample in a study of identical twins. A single record per CDR3 protein comes from TCRdb applying MiXCR to the 5' RACE reads. The sample consists of hundreds of thousands of distinct CDR3 sequences, 20% to 25% of them appearing once. These same data were also listed under a study on yellow fever vaccine responses in identical twins.

Material for sequencing was CD4+ T cells sorted from blood. The receptor source for this set is a woman aged 18 to 35 in good health. CDR3s include the opening cysteine and the closing phenylalanine or tryptophan. The D gene is left open where the match is weak. Size is stated for part of the rows, as once, few or many counts, or as a class when the clone is expanded.

d_call cdr3_length clone_size j_call v_call cdr3_aa cdr3_nt
TRBD2 13 - TRBJ2-1 TRBV29-1 CSAGTSSYNEQFF TGCAGCGCCGGGACTAGCTCGTACAATGAGCAGTTCTTC
- 14 - TRBJ2-3 TRBV20-1 CSADEQDHTDTQYF TGCAGTGCAGACGAACAGGACCACACAGATACGCAGTATTTT
- 18 - TRBJ2-6 TRBV25-1 CASSELEGGGSGANVLTF TGTGCCAGCAGTGAATTGGAGGGGGGCGGTTCTGGGGCCAACGTCCTGACTTTC
- 14 - TRBJ2-3 TRBV20-1 CSGVVGGSTDTQYF TGCAGTGGGGTGGTGGGCGGGAGCACAGATACGCAGTATTTT
- 13 - TRBJ2-7 TRBV9 CASSVDGAYEQYF TGTGCCAGCAGCGTAGACGGTGCCTACGAGCAGTACTTC
- 14 - TRBJ2-1 TRBV5-1 CASSLTTGNNEQFF TGCGCCAGCAGCCTAACAACAGGAAACAATGAGCAGTTCTTC
TRBD1 19 - TRBJ2-1 TRBV6-1 CASSQAGWVSGQISYEQFF TGTGCCAGCAGCCAAGCAGGTTGGGTATCGGGACAGATTTCTTATGAGCAGTTCTTC
- 11 many TRBJ2-1 TRBV12-3/TRBV12-4 CASSRWNEQFF TGTGCCAGCAGTCGTTGGAATGAGCAGTTCTTC
- 15 few TRBJ2-7 TRBV2 CASSGRDPPPGEQYF TGTGCCAGCAGTGGCCGGGACCCGCCGCCTGGCGAGCAGTACTTC
- 15 few TRBJ2-2 TRBV6-5 CASSYGTLITGELFF TGTGCCAGCAGTTACGGGACACTTATCACCGGGGAGCTGTTTTTT
TRBD2 16 few TRBJ2-1 TRBV6-1 CASSTAGAGKNNEQFF TGTGCCAGCAGTACCGCGGGAGCGGGGAAGAACAATGAGCAGTTCTTC
- 15 few TRBJ1-6 TRBV3-1 CASSQGRTQSSPLHF TGTGCCAGCAGCCAAGGCAGGACCCAGAGTTCACCCCTCCACTTT
TRBD2 18 - TRBJ2-3 TRBV7-6 CASSTTSGRALAPDTQYF TGTGCCAGCAGCACGACTAGCGGGAGGGCCCTAGCCCCAGATACGCAGTATTTT
TRBD2 18 - TRBJ2-3 TRBV11-2 CASSPGTSGSTFTDTQYF TGTGCCAGCAGCCCCGGGACTAGCGGGAGCACATTCACAGATACGCAGTATTTT
TRBD2 16 few TRBJ2-3 TRBV6-4 CASSPEPGLAGDTQYF TGTGCCAGCAGTCCCGAACCGGGACTAGCGGGAGATACGCAGTATTTT
TRBD2 15 - TRBJ2-3 TRBV15 CATSSSGRATDTQYF TGTGCCACCAGCAGCAGCGGGAGGGCCACAGATACGCAGTATTTT
TRBD2 20 - TRBJ2-1 TRBV11-2 CASSHRPLEAGGSSYNEQFF TGTGCCAGCAGCCATCGCCCATTGGAAGCGGGAGGGTCCTCCTACAATGAGCAGTTCTTC
TRBD2 14 many TRBJ2-2 TRBV12-3/TRBV12-4 CASSHPGLRHLLFF TGTGCCAGCAGCCATCCGGGACTACGTCACCTGCTGTTTTTT
TRBD2 12 few TRBJ2-1 TRBV7-2 CASRPLADEQFF TGTGCCAGCAGACCTCTAGCGGATGAGCAGTTCTTC
TRBD2 17 - TRBJ2-1 TRBV19 CASSIWLAGGPHNEQFF TGTGCCAGTAGTATTTGGCTAGCGGGAGGGCCGCATAATGAGCAGTTCTTC
- 18 - TRBJ2-1 TRBV20-1 CSARDRTKGTPGGNEQFF TGCAGTGCTAGAGATCGTACTAAGGGGACCCCTGGAGGCAATGAGCAGTTCTTC
- 14 few TRBJ1-2 TRBV20-1 CSARDFPGREGYTF TGCAGTGCTAGAGATTTCCCAGGCAGGGAGGGCTACACCTTC
- 17 few TRBJ2-3 TRBV6-1 CASSEEEAITSTDTQYF TGTGCCAGCAGTGAAGAGGAGGCAATCACGAGCACAGATACGCAGTATTTT
TRBD2 16 few TRBJ2-7 TRBV6-2/TRBV6-3 CASSPQTSGRIYEQYF TGTGCCAGCAGTCCGCAGACTAGCGGGAGGATCTACGAGCAGTACTTC
- 15 - TRBJ1-5 TRBV27 CASTKMGAGNQPQHF TGTGCCAGCACCAAAATGGGGGCAGGCAATCAGCCCCAGCATTTT
TRBD2 17 few TRBJ2-2 TRBV20-1 CSARGLGLAAHTGELFF TGCAGTGCTAGAGGTCTGGGACTAGCGGCCCACACCGGGGAGCTGTTTTTT
- 12 few TRBJ2-1 TRBV3-1 CASSLTENEQFF TGTGCCAGCAGCCTTACAGAAAATGAGCAGTTCTTC
- 14 - TRBJ2-3 TRBV5-1 CASSLEGGADTQYF TGCGCCAGCAGCTTGGAGGGGGGGGCAGATACGCAGTATTTT
TRBD2 20 few TRBJ2-1 TRBV27 CASRGGLAGSIPLGYNEQFF TGTGCCAGCAGGGGCGGACTAGCGGGGAGTATCCCCTTGGGCTACAATGAGCAGTTCTTC
- 17 few TRBJ1-1 TRBV5-1 CASSLAGGPGGNTEAFF TGCGCCAGCAGCTTGGCCGGTGGGCCTGGGGGGAACACTGAAGCTTTCTTT
TRBD1 18 few TRBJ2-3 TRBV5-6 CASSLLWTGSVEGDTQYF TGTGCCAGCAGCTTGCTCTGGACAGGTTCCGTGGAAGGAGATACGCAGTATTTT
TRBD2 16 few TRBJ2-7 TRBV4-2 CASSQGLAGASYEQYF TGTGCCAGCAGCCAAGGACTAGCGGGAGCCTCCTACGAGCAGTACTTC
- 15 few TRBJ2-1 TRBV5-1 CASSRAGVAYNEQFF TGCGCCAGCAGCCGTGCTGGGGTAGCGTACAATGAGCAGTTCTTC
- 16 few TRBJ1-5 TRBV10-3 CAISEGVNYSNQPQHF TGTGCCATCAGTGAGGGAGTGAACTATAGCAATCAGCCCCAGCATTTT
TRBD2 15 - TRBJ2-5 TRBV28 CASSLAASGGETQYF TGTGCCAGCAGTTTAGCGGCTAGCGGAGGAGAGACCCAGTACTTC
- 15 - TRBJ1-2 TRBV28 CASSLPNTGSYGYTF TGTGCCAGCAGTTTACCCAATACAGGATCCTATGGCTACACCTTC
- 15 - TRBJ2-3 TRBV15 CATSSGSVRADTQYF TGTGCCACCAGCAGCGGGAGCGTCAGGGCAGATACGCAGTATTTT